This is a list of T cell receptor beta chains from one sample in a study of OX40 agonist ivuxolimab in advanced cancers. Produced via immunoSEQ multiplex PCR; TCRdb's table is partial and in-frame only. This table holds roughly 28,000 clones, approximately 83% found once. The source was CD4+ or CD8+ T cells sorted from blood, collected in a trial of the OX40 agonist ivuxolimab. These receptors all come from an adult with an advanced solid tumor such as melanoma, head and neck, liver or kidney cancer. CDR3s include the opening cysteine and the closing phenylalanine or tryptophan. The D gene is left open where the match is weak. Clone size is shown for a subset of rows, as once, few, many or a class of expanded clone.

>15|-|TRBJ2-3|TRBV6-5|-
CASSYRVDGADTQYF
TGTGCCAGCAGTTACAGGGTCGACGGGGCAGATACGCAGTATTTT
>12|TRBD1|TRBJ2-7|TRBV19|few
CASIGTDYEQYF
TGTGCCAGTATCGGGACAGACTACGAGCAGTACTTC
>15|-|TRBJ1-5|TRBV27|-
CASRPGTSSNQPQHF
TGTGCCAGCAGACCGGGGACAAGTAGCAATCAGCCCCAGCATTTT
>15|-|TRBJ2-5|TRBV11-3|-
CASSLRRGVRETQYF
TGTGCCAGCAGCCTTCGACGGGGCGTGCGGGAGACCCAGTACTTC
>15|-|TRBJ1-1|TRBV6-5|-
CASSYQEGVRTEAFF
TGCGCCAGCAGTTACCAGGAGGGGGTAAGAACTGAAGCTTTCTTT
>16|TRBD1|TRBJ1-6|TRBV11-2|-
CASSLEGQGSNSPLHF
TGTGCCAGCAGCTTAGAAGGACAGGGGTCTAATTCACCCCTCCACTTT
>15|-|TRBJ2-6|TRBV7-8|-
CASILGSSGANVLTF
TGTGCCAGCATCCTTGGTTCTTCTGGGGCCAACGTCCTGACTTTC
>15|-|TRBJ1-6|TRBV7-2|-
CASSLTLNRDSPLHF
TGTGCCAGCAGCCTAACCTTAAACAGGGACTCACCCCTCCACTTT
>15|-|TRBJ2-1|TRBV15|-
CATSREQGPDNEQFF
TGTGCCACCAGCAGAGAACAGGGACCGGACAATGAGCAGTTCTTC
>14|-|TRBJ1-2|TRBV5-8|-
CASIIIELGYGYTF
TGTGCCAGCATCATTATAGAACTGGGCTATGGCTACACCTTC
>15|-|TRBJ2-1|TRBV2|once
CASSIPYRVHNEQFF
TGTGCCAGCAGCATCCCCTACAGGGTTCACAATGAGCAGTTCTTC
>18|TRBD1|TRBJ2-1|TRBV11-2|-
CASSSRGLDREPFNEQFF
TGTGCCAGCAGCTCACGCGGGCTTGACAGGGAGCCCTTCAATGAGCAGTTCTTC
>10|-|TRBJ1-1|TRBV6-1|-
CASHDRTTFF
TGTGCCAGCCATGACAGAACCACTTTCTTT
>17|-|TRBJ2-7|TRBV6-4|-
CASSDSPREAGSYEQYF
TGTGCCAGCAGTGACTCGCCCAGGGAGGCAGGGTCCTACGAGCAGTACTTC
>12|-|TRBJ2-7|TRBV9|-
CASSEPGPEQYF
TGTGCCAGCAGCGAGCCAGGGCCCGAGCAGTACTTC
>17|TRBD1|TRBJ1-2|TRBV9|-
CASRVGTGPSGYTGYTF
TGTGCCAGCAGAGTCGGGACAGGGCCGTCCGGATATACGGGCTACACCTTC
>14|TRBD1|TRBJ1-1|TRBV2|-
CASTIMTGYTEAFF
TGTGCCAGCACCATAATGACAGGGTACACTGAAGCTTTCTTT
>14|TRBD1|TRBJ1-1|TRBV5-1|-
CASSSEQGDYEAFF
TGCGCCAGCAGCTCCGAACAGGGGGACTACGAAGCTTTCTTT
>16|TRBD1|TRBJ1-5|TRBV7-9|-
CASSLALQGGTWPQHF
TGTGCCAGTAGCTTAGCCTTACAGGGGGGGACCTGGCCCCAGCATTTT
>17|-|TRBJ1-2|TRBV4-1|-
CASSQAVFEGLSYGYTF
TGCGCCAGCAGCCAAGCAGTTTTTGAGGGCCTCTCCTATGGCTACACCTTC
>16|TRBD1|TRBJ2-7|TRBV7-9|-
CASSLGSGGAGGEQYF
TGTGCCAGCAGCTTAGGGTCAGGGGGCGCGGGTGGCGAGCAGTACTTC
>15|-|TRBJ1-1|TRBV4-1|-
CASSQEGGGNTEAFF
TGCGCCAGCAGCCAAGAAGGCGGGGGGAACACTGAAGCTTTCTTT
>12|-|TRBJ2-3|TRBV10-1|-
CASSEIGGTQYF
TGCGCCAGCAGTGAGATAGGGGGTACGCAGTATTTT
>13|-|TRBJ2-3|TRBV6-1|-
CASSDRSTDTQYF
TGTGCCAGCAGTGACAGGTCCACAGATACGCAGTATTTT
>13|-|TRBJ2-5|TRBV5-1|-
CASSGTAKETQYF
TGCGCCAGCAGCGGAACAGCGAAAGAGACCCAGTACTTC
>18|TRBD1|TRBJ2-6|TRBV7-9|-
CASSGRTGRTSGANVLTF
TGTGCCAGCAGCGGACGGACAGGCCGTACCTCTGGGGCCAACGTCCTGACTTTC
>15|TRBD1|TRBJ1-2|TRBV4-1|-
CASSHGTGLGDGYTF
TGCGCCAGCAGCCATGGGACAGGCTTGGGCGATGGCTACACCTTC